This TCR beta chain was retrieved from a study of cytomegalovirus exposure and HLA in healthy donors. Study information: There were 350 to 400 genotyped donors. Of these, roughly 80% fell in the genetic ancestry cluster associated with self-reported Caucasian donors. Study findings and constraints: A later analysis reported that several of the most significant clusters appeared to be linked to common viral pathogens, among them Epstein-Barr virus.

V shed 4 bases, J shed 5 bases, and the junction held 22 bases outside the gene matches. CDR1 and CDR2 (germline): GTSNPN, SVGIG (reference sequence). The CDR3 loop spans 18 amino acids. The PCR employed 60 Vbeta primers together with 13 Jbeta primers. Repertoires were generated with immunoSEQ multiplex PCR, while TCRdb's copy carries only in-frame clones and drops some. Of about 140,000 clones in the sample, approximately 71% are singletons; the top ten hold over 9.5%. Every donor was a healthy person donating bone marrow. With regard to this clone: Its matching antigen is unknown.

This clonotype was obtained from a man aged 25-40 years in good health and CMV-seropositive. The chain uses TRBV30 and TRBJ1-1, with 7 bases matching TRBD1. Material: PBMCs. CDR3 nucleotide sequence: TGTGCCTGGATCGACGAAAGGTATAAGACAGGGTGGAAAACTGAAGCTTTCTTT. It encodes CAWIDERYKTGWKTEAFF.